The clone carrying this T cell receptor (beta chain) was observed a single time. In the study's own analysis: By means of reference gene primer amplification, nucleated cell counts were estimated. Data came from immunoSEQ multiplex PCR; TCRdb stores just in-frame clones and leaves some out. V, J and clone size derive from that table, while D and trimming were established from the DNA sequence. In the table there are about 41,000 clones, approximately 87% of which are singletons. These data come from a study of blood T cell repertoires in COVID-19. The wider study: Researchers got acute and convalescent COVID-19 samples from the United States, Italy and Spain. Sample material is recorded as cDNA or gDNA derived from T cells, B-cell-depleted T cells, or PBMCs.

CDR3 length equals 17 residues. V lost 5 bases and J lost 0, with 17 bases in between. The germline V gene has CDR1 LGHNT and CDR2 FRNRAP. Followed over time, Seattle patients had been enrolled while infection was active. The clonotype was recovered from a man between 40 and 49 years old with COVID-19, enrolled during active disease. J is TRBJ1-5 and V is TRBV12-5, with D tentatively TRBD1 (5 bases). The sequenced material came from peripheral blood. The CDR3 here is CASGPPGHSISNQPQHF. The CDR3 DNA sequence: TGTGCTAGTGGTCCCCCCGGACACTCGATTAGCAATCAGCCCCAGCATTTT.